This is a list of T cell receptor beta chains from one sample in a study of shared clonotypes between healthy human individuals. The repertoire was sequenced with immunoSEQ multiplex PCR; TCRdb's copy has only in-frame clones and lacks some. The data hold 600,000 or so clones, with 90% to 95% observed a single time. The sequenced material came from naive CD8+ T cells sorted from blood. These receptors came from a woman in her twenties or thirties in good health. Each CDR3 is given with its conserved first and last residue. The D gene is left open where the match is weak. Clone size is not always given. Where it is, it says once, few, many or a class for expanded clones.

v_gene: TRBV28
j_gene: TRBJ1-4
abundance: .
len: 14
d_gene: .
CDR3aa: CASRQHVYDEKLFF
CDR3nt: TGTGCCAGCAGACAACACGTCTACGATGAAAAACTGTTTTTT

v_gene: TRBV16
j_gene: TRBJ2-7
abundance: .
len: 16
d_gene: .
CDR3aa: CASSQSEGSSSYEQYF
CDR3nt: TGTGCCAGCAGCCAATCGGAGGGGTCGAGCTCCTACGAGCAGTACTTC

v_gene: TRBV28
j_gene: TRBJ2-1
abundance: .
len: 13
d_gene: .
CDR3aa: CASSPLSGNEQFF
CDR3nt: TGTGCCAGCAGTCCATTAAGCGGTAATGAGCAGTTCTTC

v_gene: TRBV4-1
j_gene: TRBJ2-3
abundance: .
len: 15
d_gene: .
CDR3aa: CASSQEPGSSDTQYF
CDR3nt: TGCGCCAGCAGCCAAGAGCCGGGATCGTCAGATACGCAGTATTTT

v_gene: TRBV28
j_gene: TRBJ2-7
abundance: .
len: 13
d_gene: TRBD1
CDR3aa: CASSPGTGYEQYF
CDR3nt: TGTGCCAGCAGTCCCGGGACAGGGTACGAGCAGTACTTC

v_gene: TRBV7-7
j_gene: TRBJ2-1
abundance: once
len: 15
d_gene: TRBD2
CDR3aa: CASSLTSGLGDEQFF
CDR3nt: TGTGCCAGCAGCTTAACTAGCGGCCTGGGGGATGAGCAGTTCTTC

v_gene: TRBV7-9
j_gene: TRBJ2-5
abundance: .
len: 17
d_gene: .
CDR3aa: CASSLFLLGSSKETQYF
CDR3nt: TGTGCCAGCAGCTTATTTCTCCTGGGGTCTAGCAAAGAGACCCAGTACTTC

v_gene: TRBV15
j_gene: TRBJ2-7
abundance: .
len: 17
d_gene: TRBD2
CDR3aa: CATSRENREGPSYEQYF
CDR3nt: TGTGCCACCAGCAGAGAAAACCGGGAGGGCCCTTCATACGAGCAGTACTTC

v_gene: TRBV9
j_gene: TRBJ2-7
abundance: .
len: 14
d_gene: .
CDR3aa: CASSVEGTFYEQYF
CDR3nt: TGTGCCAGCAGCGTAGAGGGGACTTTCTACGAGCAGTACTTC

v_gene: TRBV20-1
j_gene: TRBJ2-7
abundance: .
len: 11
d_gene: .
CDR3aa: CSASRRDEQYF
CDR3nt: TGCAGTGCTAGTCGACGAGACGAGCAGTACTTC

v_gene: TRBV7-6
j_gene: TRBJ2-5
abundance: .
len: 14
d_gene: TRBD1
CDR3aa: CASSPRDSQETQYF
CDR3nt: TGTGCCAGCAGCCCCCGGGACAGCCAAGAGACCCAGTACTTC

v_gene: TRBV6-5
j_gene: TRBJ2-1
abundance: .
len: 13
d_gene: .
CDR3aa: CASSYSTKNEQFF
CDR3nt: TGTGCCAGCAGTTACTCGACCAAGAATGAGCAGTTCTTC

v_gene: TRBV6-5
j_gene: TRBJ2-7
abundance: .
len: 15
d_gene: .
CDR3aa: CASSYSSDGAYEQYF
CDR3nt: TGTGCCAGCAGTTACTCATCGGACGGTGCCTACGAGCAGTACTTC

v_gene: TRBV5-4
j_gene: TRBJ2-7
abundance: once
len: 14
d_gene: .
CDR3aa: CASSSDLASYEQYF
CDR3nt: TGTGCCAGCAGCTCGGATCTAGCGAGCTACGAGCAGTACTTC

v_gene: TRBV27
j_gene: TRBJ1-2
abundance: once
len: 14
d_gene: TRBD1
CDR3aa: CASSMTGLRYGYTF
CDR3nt: TGTGCCAGCAGTATGACAGGGTTAAGGTATGGCTACACCTTC

v_gene: TRBV6-5
j_gene: TRBJ2-1
abundance: once
len: 13
d_gene: TRBD2
CDR3aa: CASSSGVYNEQFF
CDR3nt: TGTGCCAGCAGCAGCGGGGTCTACAATGAGCAGTTCTTC

v_gene: TRBV9
j_gene: TRBJ2-3
abundance: .
len: 16
d_gene: TRBD2
CDR3aa: CASSPEISGSTDTQYF
CDR3nt: TGTGCCAGCAGCCCAGAGATTAGCGGGAGCACAGATACGCAGTATTTT

v_gene: TRBV13
j_gene: TRBJ1-1
abundance: .
len: 13
d_gene: .
CDR3aa: CASSSTVNTEAFF
CDR3nt: TGTGCCAGCAGCTCGACGGTGAACACTGAAGCTTTCTTT

v_gene: TRBV27
j_gene: TRBJ2-2
abundance: .
len: 17
d_gene: TRBD2
CDR3aa: CASRSGTSGTFTGELFF
CDR3nt: TGTGCCAGCAGATCCGGGACTAGCGGGACTTTCACCGGGGAGCTGTTTTTT

v_gene: TRBV11-2
j_gene: TRBJ2-7
abundance: .
len: 14
d_gene: TRBD2
CDR3aa: CASSFGTRSYEQYF
CDR3nt: TGTGCCAGCAGCTTCGGGACTAGGTCCTACGAGCAGTACTTC

v_gene: TRBV10-1
j_gene: TRBJ2-2
abundance: .
len: 19
d_gene: .
CDR3aa: CASSEGIMRAERFTGELFF
CDR3nt: TGCGCCAGCAGTGAAGGTATTATGAGGGCCGAAAGATTCACCGGGGAGCTGTTTTTT

v_gene: TRBV2
j_gene: TRBJ2-7
abundance: .
len: 14
d_gene: TRBD2
CDR3aa: CASSGLAGVFEQYF
CDR3nt: TGTGCCAGCAGTGGACTAGCGGGAGTCTTCGAGCAGTACTTC

v_gene: TRBV13
j_gene: TRBJ1-1
abundance: few
len: 14
d_gene: TRBD1
CDR3aa: CASSPGDSYTEAFF
CDR3nt: TGTGCCAGCAGCCCTGGGGACAGCTACACTGAAGCTTTCTTT

v_gene: TRBV7-8
j_gene: TRBJ1-1
abundance: .
len: 14
d_gene: .
CDR3aa: CASSLVGVGTEAFF
CDR3nt: TGTGCCAGCAGCTTAGTTGGGGTGGGCACTGAAGCTTTCTTT

v_gene: TRBV27
j_gene: TRBJ2-1
abundance: .
len: 13
d_gene: .
CDR3aa: CASSFFYGNEQFF
CDR3nt: TGTGCCAGCAGTTTTTTTTATGGCAATGAGCAGTTCTTC

v_gene: TRBV2
j_gene: TRBJ2-7
abundance: .
len: 13
d_gene: TRBD2
CDR3aa: CASSAGTTYEQYF
CDR3nt: TGTGCCAGCAGTGCCGGGACTACCTACGAGCAGTACTTC

v_gene: TRBV2
j_gene: TRBJ1-2
abundance: .
len: 13
d_gene: .
CDR3aa: CASGGVPIYGYTF
CDR3nt: TGTGCCAGCGGGGGGGTTCCGATCTATGGCTACACCTTC

v_gene: TRBV5-6
j_gene: TRBJ2-3
abundance: .
len: 16
d_gene: TRBD2
CDR3aa: CASSLGLAGITDTQYF
CDR3nt: TGTGCCAGCAGCCTGGGACTAGCGGGGATCACAGATACGCAGTATTTT

v_gene: TRBV11-2
j_gene: TRBJ1-1
abundance: .
len: 13
d_gene: .
CDR3aa: CASSGRVNTEAFF
CDR3nt: TGTGCCAGCAGCGGTAGGGTGAACACTGAAGCTTTCTTT

v_gene: TRBV27
j_gene: TRBJ2-7
abundance: once
len: 14
d_gene: TRBD2
CDR3aa: CASSTRDYRYEQYF
CDR3nt: TGTGCCAGCAGTACCCGGGACTATCGGTACGAGCAGTACTTC

v_gene: TRBV29-1
j_gene: TRBJ2-5
abundance: .
len: 14
d_gene: .
CDR3aa: CSVEEDLFQETQYF
CDR3nt: TGCAGCGTTGAAGAGGATCTCTTCCAAGAGACCCAGTACTTC

v_gene: TRBV27
j_gene: TRBJ2-1
abundance: .
len: 14
d_gene: TRBD2
CDR3aa: CASSQLAGPGEQFF
CDR3nt: TGTGCCAGCAGCCAACTAGCGGGACCTGGTGAGCAGTTCTTC

v_gene: TRBV6-6
j_gene: TRBJ2-7
abundance: .
len: 13
d_gene: .
CDR3aa: CASSFERIYEQYF
CDR3nt: TGTGCCAGCAGTTTTGAAAGGATCTACGAGCAGTACTTC

v_gene: TRBV20-1
j_gene: TRBJ2-1
abundance: .
len: 11
d_gene: .
CDR3aa: CSAGAYNEQFF
CDR3nt: TGCAGTGCTGGCGCTTACAATGAGCAGTTCTTC

v_gene: TRBV28
j_gene: TRBJ2-3
abundance: .
len: 14
d_gene: TRBD2
CDR3aa: CASSPSGRTDTQYF
CDR3nt: TGTGCCAGCAGTCCTAGCGGGCGCACAGATACGCAGTATTTT

v_gene: TRBV5-6
j_gene: TRBJ2-7
abundance: .
len: 15
d_gene: .
CDR3aa: CASSSSDTAPYEQYF
CDR3nt: TGTGCCAGCAGCTCTTCGGACACGGCTCCTTACGAGCAGTACTTC

v_gene: TRBV6-6
j_gene: TRBJ2-7
abundance: .
len: 14
d_gene: TRBD1
CDR3aa: CASSYGQGAGEQYF
CDR3nt: TGTGCCAGCAGTTACGGACAGGGGGCGGGAGAGCAGTACTTC

v_gene: TRBV19
j_gene: TRBJ2-7
abundance: .
len: 13
d_gene: .
CDR3aa: CASTGTSSYEQYF
CDR3nt: TGTGCCAGTACGGGAACCAGCTCCTACGAGCAGTACTTC

v_gene: TRBV5-6
j_gene: TRBJ2-7
abundance: .
len: 12
d_gene: .
CDR3aa: CASRLGRYEQYF
CDR3nt: TGTGCCAGTCGCCTAGGTCGCTACGAGCAGTACTTC

v_gene: TRBV19
j_gene: TRBJ2-2
abundance: .
len: 22
d_gene: TRBD1
CDR3aa: CASSIWKRDGGDRGPLTGELFF
CDR3nt: TGTGCCAGTAGTATTTGGAAAAGGGATGGAGGGGACAGGGGACCCCTCACCGGGGAGCTGTTTTTT

v_gene: TRBV7-9
j_gene: TRBJ2-2
abundance: .
len: 16
d_gene: TRBD2
CDR3aa: CASSFPSGMNTGELFF
CDR3nt: TGTGCCAGCAGCTTCCCTAGCGGGATGAACACCGGGGAGCTGTTTTTT

v_gene: TRBV7-9
j_gene: TRBJ1-5
abundance: .
len: 16
d_gene: .
CDR3aa: CASSLGGRYSNQPQHF
CDR3nt: TGTGCCAGCAGCTTGGGGGGGAGGTATAGCAATCAGCCCCAGCATTTT

v_gene: TRBV5-4
j_gene: TRBJ1-1
abundance: .
len: 16
d_gene: .
CDR3aa: CASSSSPPVENTEAFF
CDR3nt: TGTGCCAGCAGCTCCTCTCCCCCGGTAGAGAACACTGAAGCTTTCTTT

v_gene: TRBV5-1
j_gene: TRBJ1-1
abundance: .
len: 14
d_gene: .
CDR3aa: CASSLSGSGTEAFF
CDR3nt: TGCGCCAGCAGCTTGAGCGGGAGCGGGACTGAAGCTTTCTTT

v_gene: TRBV4-1
j_gene: TRBJ1-1
abundance: few
len: 15
d_gene: .
CDR3aa: CASSQELPGETEAFF
CDR3nt: TGCGCCAGCAGCCAAGAGTTACCAGGGGAAACTGAAGCTTTCTTT

v_gene: TRBV5-4
j_gene: TRBJ2-3
abundance: .
len: 12
d_gene: .
CDR3aa: CASSLDTDTQYF
CDR3nt: TGTGCCAGCAGCTTGGATACAGATACGCAGTATTTT

v_gene: TRBV19
j_gene: TRBJ1-1
abundance: .
len: 16
d_gene: .
CDR3aa: CASRNFGEGTGTEAFF
CDR3nt: TGTGCCAGTAGAAACTTTGGTGAGGGAACAGGCACTGAAGCTTTCTTT

v_gene: TRBV14
j_gene: TRBJ2-1
abundance: .
len: 16
d_gene: TRBD2
CDR3aa: CASSQELAGLYNEQFF
CDR3nt: TGTGCCAGCAGCCAAGAACTAGCGGGTTTATACAATGAGCAGTTCTTC

v_gene: TRBV11-2
j_gene: TRBJ2-7
abundance: .
len: 15
d_gene: .
CDR3aa: CASSLDGLGTYEQYF
CDR3nt: TGTGCCAGCAGCTTAGATGGACTGGGTACCTACGAGCAGTACTTC

v_gene: TRBV11-2
j_gene: TRBJ2-3
abundance: .
len: 16
d_gene: .
CDR3aa: CASSPTSGGVLDTQYF
CDR3nt: TGTGCCAGCAGCCCTACGTCGGGGGGCGTTTTAGATACGCAGTATTTT

v_gene: TRBV6-5
j_gene: TRBJ2-1
abundance: .
len: 11
d_gene: .
CDR3aa: CASRTYNEQFF
CDR3nt: TGTGCCAGCAGGACCTACAATGAGCAGTTCTTC

v_gene: TRBV25-1
j_gene: TRBJ2-7
abundance: .
len: 12
d_gene: .
CDR3aa: CASSEGLYEQYF
CDR3nt: TGTGCCAGCAGTGAGGGACTCTACGAGCAGTACTTC

v_gene: TRBV27
j_gene: TRBJ1-5
abundance: once
len: 14
d_gene: .
CDR3aa: CASSFRGADQPQHF
CDR3nt: TGTGCCAGCAGTTTTCGGGGAGCGGATCAGCCCCAGCATTTT

v_gene: TRBV5-8
j_gene: TRBJ1-5
abundance: once
len: 15
d_gene: TRBD1
CDR3aa: CASSLPGTGNQPQHF
CDR3nt: TGTGCCAGCAGCTTGCCCGGGACAGGGAATCAGCCCCAGCATTTT

v_gene: TRBV5-4
j_gene: TRBJ1-2
abundance: .
len: 13
d_gene: .
CDR3aa: CASSLAGPYGYTF
CDR3nt: TGTGCCAGCAGCTTGGCCGGCCCGTATGGCTACACCTTC

v_gene: TRBV12-5
j_gene: TRBJ2-7
abundance: .
len: 13
d_gene: .
CDR3aa: CASGLGAPYEQYF
CDR3nt: TGTGCTAGTGGTTTGGGGGCTCCCTACGAGCAGTACTTC

v_gene: TRBV30
j_gene: TRBJ2-3
abundance: .
len: 16
d_gene: TRBD2
CDR3aa: CAWSFGASGSTDTQYF
CDR3nt: TGTGCCTGGAGTTTTGGGGCTAGCGGGAGCACAGATACGCAGTATTTT

v_gene: TRBV10-3
j_gene: TRBJ2-7
abundance: .
len: 15
d_gene: TRBD1
CDR3aa: CAISELRDRGGEQYF
CDR3nt: TGTGCCATCAGTGAACTTCGGGACAGGGGTGGCGAGCAGTACTTC

v_gene: TRBV27
j_gene: TRBJ2-7
abundance: .
len: 12
d_gene: .
CDR3aa: CASNHGTAEQYF
CDR3nt: TGTGCCAGCAACCACGGGACGGCCGAGCAGTACTTC

v_gene: TRBV15
j_gene: TRBJ2-1
abundance: .
len: 14
d_gene: TRBD2
CDR3aa: CATSTGLAGGEQFF
CDR3nt: TGTGCCACTTCAACGGGACTAGCGGGAGGGGAGCAGTTCTTC